This T cell receptor (beta chain) is drawn from a study of blood T cell repertoires in COVID-19. Study details: In each case, the material was cDNA or gDNA derived from T cells, B-cell-depleted T cells, or PBMCs.

Assay: immunoSEQ multiplex PCR; the TCRdb copy retains only in-frame clones and omits some. The table records about 100,000 clones, over 75% of them present only once. J gave up 6 bases and V 2 bases, and 6 bases lay outside the gene matches. Germline V CDR1 and CDR2: SGHRS, YFSETQ. CDR3 length equals 15 residues. Source material: peripheral blood. This TCR was recovered from a man older than 75 with acute or convalescent COVID-19. J is TRBJ2-2 and V is TRBV5-1; 8 nucleotides match TRBD1. The CDR3 spells CASSLQGGISGELFF. The CDR3 DNA reads as TGCGCCAGCAGCTTACAGGGGGGTATTTCCGGGGAGCTGTTTTTT.